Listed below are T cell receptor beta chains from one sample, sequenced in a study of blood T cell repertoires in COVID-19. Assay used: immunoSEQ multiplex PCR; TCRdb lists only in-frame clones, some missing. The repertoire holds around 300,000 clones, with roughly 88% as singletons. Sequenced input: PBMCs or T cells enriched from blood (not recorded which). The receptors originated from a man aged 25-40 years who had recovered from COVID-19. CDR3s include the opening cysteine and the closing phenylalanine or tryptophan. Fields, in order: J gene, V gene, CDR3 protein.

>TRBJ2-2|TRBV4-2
CASSQPGDGSGELFF
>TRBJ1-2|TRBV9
CASSVRDRDGGYTF
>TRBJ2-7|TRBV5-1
CASSVTGGTDEQYF
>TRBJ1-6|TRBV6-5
CASSYRTQAPISPLHF
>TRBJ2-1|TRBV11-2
CASSFGSSYNEQFF
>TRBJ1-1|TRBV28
CASSLLNPPAFF
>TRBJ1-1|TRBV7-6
CASSLRRGGLNTEAFF
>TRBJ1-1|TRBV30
CAWRGQGTNTEAFF
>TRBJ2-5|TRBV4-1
CASSLRTSGDETQYF
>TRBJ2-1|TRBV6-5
CASSYSRVNEQFF
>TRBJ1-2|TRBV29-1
CSALSYGYTF
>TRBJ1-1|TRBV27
CASSYGNTEAFF
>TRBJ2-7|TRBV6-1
CASSERTGTPYEQYF
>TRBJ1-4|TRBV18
CASSPPLTGVEKLFF
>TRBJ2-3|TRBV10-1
CASSVQRGGSTDTQYF
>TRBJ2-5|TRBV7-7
CASSLNPGTAQAQYF
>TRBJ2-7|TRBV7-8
CASSLDDRISYEQYF
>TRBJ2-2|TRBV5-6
CASSPRTSGGAGELFF
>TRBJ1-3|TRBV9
CASSAGTGISGNTIYF
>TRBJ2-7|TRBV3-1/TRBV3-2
CASSHLSYEQYF
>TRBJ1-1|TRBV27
CASRRGTEAFF
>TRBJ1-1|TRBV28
CASSRWTGGPLTEAFF
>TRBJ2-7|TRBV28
CASGAGASYEQYF
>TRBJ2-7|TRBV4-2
CASSPWTGSDEQYF
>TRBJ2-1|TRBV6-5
CASSQNRVFYNEQFF
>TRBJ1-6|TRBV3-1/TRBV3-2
CASSQAGTGFSPLHF
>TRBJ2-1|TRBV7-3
CASSLNRLTNEQFF
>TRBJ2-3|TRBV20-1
CSGKLADTQYF
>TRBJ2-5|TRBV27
CASSLGGLIPETQYF
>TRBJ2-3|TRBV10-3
CAIKGAGDTDTQYF
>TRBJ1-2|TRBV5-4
CASSLGTGTGGDYGYTF
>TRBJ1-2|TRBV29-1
CSVEKGRGTGYTF
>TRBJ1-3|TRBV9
CASSGGQLNTIYF
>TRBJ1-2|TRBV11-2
CASSVVGAMGGYTF
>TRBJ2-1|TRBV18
CASSGTASYNEQFF
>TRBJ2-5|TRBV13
CASSWGQTQETQYF
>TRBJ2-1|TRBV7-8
CASSLSAGDPSYNEQFF
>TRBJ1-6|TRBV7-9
CASSLGQGFYNSPLHF
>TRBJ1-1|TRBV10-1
CASSESSVNTEAFF
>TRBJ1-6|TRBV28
CASGTASYSPLHF
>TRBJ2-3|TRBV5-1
CASSRDTGDTDTQYF
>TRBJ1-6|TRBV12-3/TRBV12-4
CASSLARGSPLHF
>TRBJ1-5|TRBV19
CASSSRYSNQPQHF
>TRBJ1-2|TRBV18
CASSTGLSTNYGYTF
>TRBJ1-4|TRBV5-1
CASSMGQGGEKLFF
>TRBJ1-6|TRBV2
CASSAQSNSPLHF
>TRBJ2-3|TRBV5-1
CASSANWRETGDTQYF
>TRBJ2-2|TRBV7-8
CASSLTGPPYAGELFF
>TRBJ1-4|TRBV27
CASSSRQLNEKLFF
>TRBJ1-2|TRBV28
CASSFAVRANYGYTF
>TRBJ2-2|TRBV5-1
CASSLAGTGTNTGELFF
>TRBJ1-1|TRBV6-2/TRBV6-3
CASSLIPGYSATEAFF
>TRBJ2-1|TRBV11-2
CASSLAVRGFYNEQFF
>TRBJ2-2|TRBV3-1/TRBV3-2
CASSQVPGVTGELFF